This T cell receptor (beta chain) emerged from a study of CD8 T cells in ankylosing spondylitis (dated by TCRdb to 2017 to 2019). Broadly, across the study: To find TCR variants linked to disease, the study profiled T cell receptor beta repertoires in ankylosing spondylitis patients and healthy donors. In total, the full study cohort was made up of some 110 healthy donors and 25 ankylosing spondylitis patients. Samples of peripheral blood were taken, and for ankylosing spondylitis patients, synovial fluid was collected as well.

TCRdb shows the sequencer as Illumina HiSeq 2500. TCR beta libraries were prepared by quantitative 5'-RACE with molecular barcodes. Per the original workflow: To identify disease-linked TCR variants, a new computational method was used, one built on a probabilistic model of VDJ rearrangement. The public sequencing data were trimmed at Q25 with fastp and processed into clonotypes with MiXCR by TCRdb, which kept only in-frame beta chains. Here each entry gathers all rows of one CDR3 protein and keeps the most common genes and DNA. These V and J calls rely on TCRdb rather than the paper's analysis. For this sample there are 230,000 or so distinct CDR3 sequences; 24% appear just once. The ten most abundant clones make up 0.6% to 0.75% of the sample. This clonotype occurred many times. This receptor's antigen is unknown. No base-level quality is on record; no much larger clone is a single base apart. Reading the germline V gene (reference sequence) gives CDR1 DFQATT and CDR2 SNEGSKA. V loses 0 bases at its end and J loses 8 bases; junction bases beyond the gene matches: 5. The CDR3 spans 14 residues, from the cysteine through the phenylalanine. Only the CDR3 DNA stays, 42 bases, in frame from base 1.

The study at large found these results: Significant enrichment of the disease-linked clones was reported in matched synovial fluid samples from ankylosing spondylitis patients. Some motif variants were previously reported in synovial fluid and blood of reactive arthritis patients, suggesting common disease-initiation mechanisms. The disease-linked clones showed a CD8+ phenotype and occurred at relatively low frequencies in peripheral blood. Blood from ankylosing spondylitis patients appeared to be characterized by a TCR beta motif composed of eight highly homologous amino acid variants.

The sample was blood, either unsorted or a sorted T cell fraction (not recorded which). This sequence originates from a male donor with ankylosing spondylitis or in good health (not recorded which). The chain was built from TRBV20-1 and TRBJ2-1, with 9 bases in between that match TRBD1. The CDR3 protein is CSARESGQGDEQFF. The sequenced DNA is TGCAGTGCTAGAGAGTCGGGACAGGGCGATGAGCAGTTCTTC.